The TCR beta chain under discussion was sequenced for a study of fetal regulatory T cell absence and autoimmunity. Study-wide results and limits: Cord blood and pancreas showed broadly similar TRB gene family usage. Some top pancreas TCR clones were over 90-fold enriched versus cord blood.

This clone was recorded a few times. Its target is not known. Assay used: immunoSEQ multiplex PCR; TCRdb lists only in-frame clones, some missing. Among about 95,000 clones listed, about 78% were seen once. This CDR3 is built from 13 residues. The V gene lost 0 bases and the J gene lost 3 bases, with 5 bases spanning the gap. Germline V gives CDR1 MGHDK, CDR2 SYGVNS. V gene TRBV25-1 combines with J gene TRBJ1-1; no clear D. The sequence was obtained from a male donor with IPEX syndrome. Sequenced input: pancreas tissue. The CDR3 nucleotides are TGTGCCAGCAGTGAATATTGGGACACTGAAGCTTTCTTT. Translated, it gives CASSEYWDTEAFF.